This is a list of T cell receptor beta chains from one sample in a study of T cell responses to AZD1222 COVID-19 vaccine. Measured with immunoSEQ multiplex PCR; TCRdb has only the in-frame clones, and not every one. The sample shows around 140,000 clones, 86% of them seen only once. The sequences come from peripheral blood, collected 28 days after the second AZD1222 dose. The receptors shown here come from an adult who received the AZD1222 COVID-19 vaccine. CDR3s include the opening cysteine and the closing phenylalanine or tryptophan. The D gene is left open where the match is weak. Size is omitted from some rows. Given values are once, few, many or a class for expanded clones.

>TRBD1|TRBV5-1|NA|TRBJ1-1
CASSLVELGTGNTEAFF
TGCGCCAGCAGCTTGGTCGAATTGGGGACAGGCAACACTGAAGCTTTCTTT
>TRBD1|TRBV6-6|NA|TRBJ1-5
CASGTGGHQPQHF
TGTGCCAGCGGGACAGGGGGACATCAGCCCCAGCATTTT
>NA|TRBV5-1|once|TRBJ2-3
CASSLSTGTDTQYF
TGCGCCAGCAGCTTAAGCACAGGTACAGATACGCAGTATTTT
>TRBD2|TRBV7-6|NA|TRBJ2-7
CASSLGGGTSEQYF
TGTGCCAGCAGCTTAGGGGGAGGGACTAGCGAGCAGTACTTC
>NA|TRBV12-3/TRBV12-4|NA|TRBJ2-5
CASSFPRKETQYF
TGTGCCAGCAGTTTTCCCAGGAAAGAGACCCAGTACTTC
>TRBD1|TRBV24-1|few|TRBJ2-2
CATSARGSGTGETGELFF
TGTGCCACCAGTGCTCGAGGGTCTGGGACAGGGGAGACCGGGGAGCTGTTTTTT
>TRBD1|TRBV18|NA|TRBJ1-3
CASSRDRGAENTIYF
TGTGCCAGCTCGCGAGACAGGGGGGCGGAAAACACCATATATTTT
>NA|TRBV10-2|NA|TRBJ2-2
CASKMEWAGELFF
TGCGCCAGCAAAATGGAGTGGGCCGGGGAGCTGTTTTTT
>TRBD1|TRBV3-1/TRBV3-2|once|TRBJ1-2
CASSQDKQGAHGYTF
TGTGCCAGCAGCCAAGATAAACAGGGGGCTCACGGCTACACCTTC
>NA|TRBV6-5|NA|TRBJ2-4
CASRVGWEGYIQYF
TGTGCCAGCAGAGTCGGGTGGGAAGGGTACATTCAGTACTTC
>TRBD1|TRBV7-9|NA|TRBJ1-6
CASSARTGKDSPLHF
TGTGCCAGCAGCGCCCGGACAGGGAAAGATTCACCCCTCCACTTT
>NA|TRBV5-1|NA|TRBJ1-2
CASSLGDRTSGYTF
TGCGCCAGCAGCTTGGGTGACAGGACGTCGGGCTACACCTTC
>NA|TRBV3-1/TRBV3-2|NA|TRBJ1-1
CASSRDGYTEAFF
TGTGCCAGCAGTCGAGACGGGTACACTGAAGCTTTCTTT
>NA|TRBV19|once|TRBJ1-2
CASSNRGLSYGYTF
TGTGCCAGTAGTAACCGGGGGTTAAGCTATGGCTACACCTTC
>NA|TRBV11-2|NA|TRBJ1-2
CASSPPGGEYGYTF
TGTGCCAGCAGCCCCCCGGGAGGGGAATATGGCTACACCTTC
>NA|TRBV12-3/TRBV12-4|NA|TRBJ1-2
CASSLGHNYGYTF
TGTGCCAGCAGTTTGGGGCATAACTATGGCTACACCTTC
>NA|TRBV18|NA|TRBJ1-3
CASSPVGAAGNTIYF
TGTGCCAGCTCACCAGTGGGGGCAGCTGGAAACACCATATATTTT
>NA|TRBV30|NA|TRBJ1-5
CAWTQNQGNQPQHF
TGTGCCTGGACGCAGAACCAGGGCAATCAGCCCCAGCATTTT
>NA|TRBV5-4|NA|TRBJ2-3
CASSLRDGSKDTQYF
TGTGCCAGCAGCTTGAGGGACGGTAGTAAAGATACGCAGTATTTT
>NA|TRBV6-5|once|TRBJ1-3
CASRSSGNTIYF
TGTGCCAGCCGGAGCTCTGGAAACACCATATATTTT
>NA|TRBV27|NA|TRBJ2-3
CASKPRGPDTQYF
TGTGCCAGCAAGCCCCGGGGCCCAGATACGCAGTATTTT
>NA|TRBV7-9|once|TRBJ1-1
CASSLNPNSNTEAFF
TGTGCCAGCAGCTTAAACCCGAACTCGAACACTGAAGCTTTCTTT
>NA|TRBV29-1|NA|TRBJ2-7
CSGGTGYEQYF
TGCAGCGGCGGGACGGGTTACGAGCAGTACTTC
>TRBD2|TRBV2|NA|TRBJ2-1
CASSEDYGTSANNEQFF
TGTGCCAGCAGTGAAGACTACGGGACTAGCGCAAACAATGAGCAGTTCTTC
>NA|TRBV5-6|once|TRBJ1-3
CASTWGARTGNTIYF
TGTGCCAGCACCTGGGGAGCGAGGACTGGAAACACCATATATTTT
>NA|TRBV18|NA|TRBJ2-7
CASSTGAGEQYF
TGTGCCAGCTCAACGGGGGCTGGCGAGCAGTACTTC
>NA|TRBV28|few|TRBJ1-1
CASSPVGPITEAFF
TGTGCCAGCAGTCCTGTAGGCCCGATCACTGAAGCTTTCTTT
>TRBD1|TRBV6-5|NA|TRBJ2-5
CASSGQGEETQYF
TGTGCCAGCAGCGGACAGGGAGAAGAGACCCAGTACTTC
>NA|TRBV5-6|NA|TRBJ1-1
CASSSRGTTGTEAFF
TGTGCCAGCAGCTCGCGCGGGACAACGGGGACTGAAGCTTTCTTT
>NA|TRBV2|NA|TRBJ2-7
CASNEGGPERYF
TGTGCCAGCAACGAAGGCGGTCCCGAGAGGTACTTC
>TRBD1|TRBV14|NA|TRBJ2-1
CASSRQGIEQFF
TGTGCCAGCAGCCGACAGGGGATTGAGCAGTTCTTC
>NA|TRBV19|NA|TRBJ1-1
CATARPTEAFF
TGTGCCACTGCCCGCCCCACTGAAGCTTTCTTT
>NA|TRBV20-1|NA|TRBJ2-1
CSAGSYDEQFF
TGCAGTGCTGGAAGTTACGATGAGCAGTTCTTC
>TRBD1|TRBV2|once|TRBJ1-5
CASIGQANNQPQHF
TGTGCCAGCATTGGACAGGCGAACAATCAGCCCCAGCATTTT
>NA|TRBV28|NA|TRBJ1-5
CASSLLGTLGNQPQHF
TGTGCCAGCAGTTTACTAGGAACTCTGGGCAATCAGCCCCAGCATTTT
>NA|TRBV9|NA|TRBJ2-5
CASSSYTGTPRETQYF
TGTGCCAGCAGCTCTTACACCGGGACTCCACGGGAGACCCAGTACTTC
>TRBD1|TRBV27|once|TRBJ1-2
CASSFRGLEGYTF
TGTGCCAGCAGTTTCAGGGGGCTAGAGGGCTACACCTTC
>TRBD2|TRBV19|NA|TRBJ2-5
CASSTLVAGEEETQYF
TGTGCCAGTAGTACCCTAGTTGCGGGAGAGGAGGAGACCCAGTACTTC
>NA|TRBV19|once|TRBJ1-1
CASSILGGTEAFF
TGTGCCAGTAGTATTTTAGGGGGGACAGAAGCTTTCTTT
>TRBD2|TRBV11-2|NA|TRBJ2-7
CASSFRASGSFLHEQYF
TGTGCCAGCAGCTTTCGGGCTAGCGGGAGCTTCCTCCACGAGCAGTACTTC
>TRBD1|TRBV30|NA|TRBJ1-1
CAWSGGTGVGFF
TGTGCCTGGAGCGGAGGGACAGGCGTGGGTTTCTTT
>TRBD1|TRBV7-2|NA|TRBJ1-5
CASMPGQGNQPQHF
TGTGCCAGCATGCCCGGACAGGGGAATCAGCCCCAGCATTTT
>TRBD2|TRBV14|few|TRBJ2-1
CASSELAGGSGNEQFF
TGTGCCAGCAGCGAACTAGCGGGAGGCTCGGGGAATGAGCAGTTCTTC
>NA|TRBV27|NA|TRBJ2-3
CASSRTSDTQYF
TGTGCCAGCAGCCGCACCTCCGATACGCAGTATTTT
>NA|TRBV23-1|NA|TRBJ2-5
CASTLKGYPSSVETQYF
TGCGCCAGCACCCTCAAGGGGTACCCGTCAAGTGTGGAGACCCAGTACTTC
>NA|TRBV7-6|NA|TRBJ2-7
CASSPLAGPYEQYF
TGTGCCAGCAGCCCACTCGCAGGGCCCTACGAGCAGTACTTC
>NA|TRBV19|NA|TRBJ1-5
CASSIGLEEPQHF
TGTGCCAGTAGTATAGGACTCGAAGAGCCCCAGCATTTT
>TRBD2|TRBV14|NA|TRBJ2-1
CASSPWDYPYNEQFF
TGTGCCAGCAGCCCTTGGGACTACCCCTACAATGAGCAGTTCTTC
>TRBD1|TRBV10-1|NA|TRBJ1-3
CATSTGATGNTIYF
TGCGCCACTTCGACAGGGGCCACTGGAAACACCATATATTTT
>NA|TRBV4-2|once|TRBJ2-5
CASSQPGGGETQYF
TGTGCCAGCAGCCAACCGGGCGGCGGGGAGACCCAGTACTTC